The clone carrying this T cell receptor (beta chain) was observed a handful of times. These data belong to a study of low-dose radiotherapy and immunotherapy resistance in tumors. The authors ran about 20 PCR cycles to amplify TCRs with a constant-region primer and V-primer adapter. TCRdb recomputed calls from the reads with MiXCR, one row per CDR3 protein. The data show fewer than 60,000 distinct CDR3 sequences, with about an eighth seen just once and 5.5% to 7.5% held by the top ten. Time point here: before trial treatment. Germline V gives CDR1 SGHRS, CDR2 YFSETQ. The CDR3 totals 14 residues. V was shortened by 0 bases and J by 6 bases, with 9 bases between the two germline ends.

This TCR was sampled from a female donor with ovarian cancer. The source was PBMCs, collected before treatment. The rearrangement links TRBV5-1 to TRBJ2-2; D may be TRBD2 (6 bases). CDR3 bases: TGCGCCAGCAGCTTGGAAGGCGGGGCCGGGGAGCTGTTTTTT. This encodes CASSLEGGAGELFF.